This TCR beta chain emerged from a study of cytomegalovirus exposure and HLA in healthy donors. The wider study: A preliminary data release comprised roughly 85 million unique TCRs obtained from HLA-typed donors. Most donors, about 82% of around 400 genotyped, fell in the Caucasian-associated ancestry cluster. Study-wide results and caveats: Later analysis placed DRB1 highest and HLA-C lowest in TCR association rates, which differed by HLA locus. Common viral pathogens seemed, in a later analysis, to connect with several of the most significant clusters.

Points on this clone: Its antigen is undetermined.

The CDR3 is made up of 15 amino acids. Germline CDR1 reads MNHEY; CDR2 reads SVGAGI. Deletions cut 5 bases from V and 1 base from J, with 15 bases between. The PCR had 60 Vbeta and 13 Jbeta primers. Profiling relied on immunoSEQ multiplex PCR, and the TCRdb table lists in-frame clones only, not all of them. This sample has about 160,000 clones; around 68% occur once, and the top ten carry approximately 1.5%. The chain couples TRBV6-5 to TRBJ2-7; D perhaps matches TRBD2 (6 bases). Source material: PBMCs. This TCR came from a man aged 45-65 years in good health and CMV-seronegative. CDR3 amino acids: CASSALRGLSYEQYF. The CDR3 nucleotides read TGTGCCAGCAGTGCCCTAAGAGGACTATCCTACGAGCAGTACTTC.